Each of the 30 T cell receptor beta chains below was sequenced from the same sample in a study of blood T cell repertoires in COVID-19 (dated by TCRdb to the early 2020s). Preparation of the library involved the immunoSEQ multiplex PCR assay. Sourced from immuneACCESS, this table was stored by TCRdb with only in-frame sequences that have V and J called. A share of the clones is absent; for the studies checked, an unresolved V gene accounts for under half, and the remainder has no known explanation. The sample table shows some 300,000 clones, and roughly 90% are seen once. The ten largest account for about an eighth of the sample. Sequenced material: peripheral blood. The receptors come from a woman in her 70s with COVID-19, enrolled during active disease.

This clone has more than one count but fewer than ten. This chain connects TRBV10-3 to TRBJ2-7; tentative D call: TRBD2 (5 bases). CDR1 and CDR2 (germline): ENHRY, SYGVKD. The CDR3 sequence is 15 residues long. V dropped 0 bases and J dropped 4 bases, with 13 bases sitting between them. The DNA of the CDR3 is TGTGCCATCAGTGAGTCTGCACCAGGAGGTTACGAGCAGTACTTC. Residues: CAISESAPGGYEQYF.

The chain joins TRBV23-1 to TRBJ2-7; tentative D call: TRBD2 (6 bases). TRBV23-1 is designated an ORF whose function remains uncertain. This CDR3 is built from 12 residues. Trimming stripped 6 bases from V and 4 bases from J, with 10 bases between. CDR3 nucleotide sequence: TGCGCCAGCAGGAAGCGGGCGTACGAGCAGTACTTC. This sequence encodes CASRKRAYEQYF.

This sequence joins TRBV24-1 and TRBJ2-1; 11 positions agree with TRBD1. Germline values: CDR1 KGHDR, CDR2 SFDVKD. With 5 bases clipped from V and 8 bases from J, the junction kept 4 bases outside the gene matches. The CDR3 consists of 14 residues. The CDR3 nucleotides read TGTGCCACCAGTGGTGGACAGGGGGCCTATGAGCAGTTCTTC. Its translation is CATSGGQGAYEQFF.

A single count supports this clone. This chain uses TRBV9 with TRBJ2-7, with TRBD1 identical over 7 bases. The CDR3 is made up of 14 amino acids. Trimming took 4 bases from V and 5 from J; bases not matched to a gene: 9. CDR1 SGDLS and CDR2 YYNGEE come from the germline V gene. The CDR3 DNA sequence: TGTGCCAGCAGCCCTCAGGGGGACGAGGACGAGCAGTACTTC. Its protein product is CASSPQGDEDEQYF.

The CDR3 DNA reads TGTGCCAGCAGCTTAGGAAATCCGGGACAGGGTTACGAGCAGTACTTC. Residues: CASSLGNPGQGYEQYF. The J gene is TRBJ2-7, the V gene TRBV7-2, with 9 bases lining up with TRBD1. The CDR3 consists of 16 residues. The germline CDR1 and CDR2 sequences are SGHTA and FQGNSA. Trimming took 1 base from V and 4 from J; bases not matched to a gene: 8. The whole variable domain, filled in from reference TRBV7-2 and TRBJ2-7, reads GAGVSQSPSNKVTEKGKDVELRCDPISGHTALYWYRQSLGQGLEFLIYFQGNSAPDKSGLPSDRFSAERTGGSVSTLTIQRTQQEDSAVYLCASSLGNPGQGYEQYFGPGTRLTVT.

Concerning this clone itself: Within the sample, other DNA sequences also encode this same CDR3. This sequence joins TRBV2 and TRBJ1-2; no reliable D call. V was trimmed by 6 bases and J by 3 bases, leaving 8 bases between them. Germline loops: CDR1 SNHLY, CDR2 FYNNEI. This CDR3 has 12 residues. In nucleotides, the CDR3 is TGTGCCAGCAGCGGAGGTGACTATGGCTACACCTTC. The encoded protein is CASSGGDYGYTF.

The chain couples TRBV20-1 to TRBJ2-5, with 8 bases identical to TRBD1. Trimming cost V 3 bases and J 4 bases; bases outside gene matches: 7. This CDR3 has 14 residues. Germline assignment: CDR1 DFQATT and CDR2 SNEGSKA (reference sequence). CDR3 sequence reads: CSASSGQEGETQYF. The DNA of the CDR3 is TGCAGTGCTAGTTCGGGACAGGAGGGAGAGACCCAGTACTTC.

The chain employs TRBV7-9 and TRBJ1-1; perhaps TRBD1 as D (6 bases). This CDR3 is 16 amino acids long. CDR1 is SEHNR, CDR2 FQNEAQ, per germline (reference sequence). Trimming cost V 1 base and J 0 bases, with 12 bases left between them. DNA of the CDR3: TGTGCCAGCAGCTTAGGTGGGGGCCCCCTGAACACTGAAGCTTTCTTT. Translated, it gives CASSLGGGPLNTEAFF.

The rearrangement joins TRBV6-1 to TRBJ2-7; D is uncertain. Germline assignment: CDR1 MNHNS and CDR2 SASEGT. This CDR3 is 14 amino acids long. V lost 3 bases and J lost 5, with 14 bases in between. CDR3 nucleotide sequence: TGTGCCAGCAGTGATTTATGGGCATTGGACGAGCAGTACTTC. As protein: CASSDLWALDEQYF.

The chain employs TRBV5-1 and TRBJ1-2, with D possibly TRBD1 on 6 matching bases. V was trimmed by 1 base and J by 3 bases, leaving 13 bases between them. Germline assignment: CDR1 SGHRS and CDR2 YFSETQ. The CDR3 has 15 residues. The CDR3 nucleotides are TGCGCCAGCAGCTTGTTTGAGTCAGGGGACTATGGCTACACCTTC. This codes for CASSLFESGDYGYTF.

This clone appeared a single time. CDR3: CASSSRTSGGRGTGELFF. CDR3 bases: TGTGCCAGCAGTTCCAGGACTAGCGGGGGACGGGGCACCGGGGAGCTGTTTTTT. The chain joins TRBV27 to TRBJ2-2; 13 bases map to TRBD2. CDR1 and CDR2 from the germline V gene are MNHEY and SMNVEV (reference sequence). The CDR3 consists of 18 residues. V lost 4 bases to trimming and J lost 4 bases; unmatched junction nucleotides: 9.

The J gene is TRBJ1-2, the V gene TRBV28, with 11 bases identical to TRBD1. V lost 5 bases, J lost 6 bases, and 11 bases stayed unmatched. The CDR3 totals 16 residues. In germline, CDR1 is MDHEN, CDR2 SYDVKM. Here the CDR3 reads CASSLSGTGGRDGYTF. For the CDR3, the DNA is TGTGCCAGCAGTCTCTCCGGGACAGGGGGTAGGGATGGCTACACCTTC.

This clone appeared once. The chain has TRBV2 and TRBJ2-1; weak D call: TRBD2 (6 bases). Per the germline V gene, CDR1 is SNHLY and CDR2 is FYNNEI. Trimming left V 3 bases short and J 8 bases short, with 17 bases between. This CDR3 contains 15 residues. CDR3 in amino acids: CASSDRAWRGYEQFF. The CDR3 bases are TGTGCCAGCAGTGACCGGGCATGGCGGGGATATGAGCAGTTCTTC.

This clone was detected only a few times. The gene calls are TRBV18 and TRBJ1-1; TRBD1 agrees at 8 bases. This CDR3 spans 14 amino acids. J lost 0 bases, V lost 8 bases, and 5 bases had no gene match. Germline values: CDR1 KGHSH, CDR2 LQKENI. Written as DNA, the CDR3 is TGTGCCAGCCGAGGACAGGGTATGAACACTGAAGCTTTCTTT. Its translation: CASRGQGMNTEAFF.

CDR3 in amino acids: CASSLDGTSGKFKQFF. The CDR3 DNA reads TGCGCCAGCAGCTTGGATGGGACTAGCGGCAAGTTTAAGCAGTTCTTC. The V gene is TRBV5-1, the J gene TRBJ2-1; 11 nucleotides agree with TRBD2. V dropped 0 bases and J dropped 11; count of bases not matched to a gene: 10. This CDR3 has 16 residues. CDR1 is SGHRS, CDR2 YFSETQ, per germline.

V and J are TRBV19 and TRBJ1-3, with 7 bases identical to TRBD1. CDR1 LNHDA and CDR2 SQIVND come from the germline V gene (reference sequence). The CDR3 totals 15 residues. Trimming at V came to 5 bases and at J to 0 bases, leaving 4 bases not matched to a gene. Here the CDR3 reads CASSDRAGSGNTIYF. The CDR3, as DNA: TGTGCCAGTAGTGACAGGGCCGGCTCTGGAAACACCATATATTTT.

The chain combines TRBV7-9 with TRBJ1-6, with 7 bases identical to TRBD1. The CDR3 contains 15 residues. V was pared by 7 bases and J by 7 bases, with 10 bases of the junction left unmatched. In germline, CDR1 is SEHNR, CDR2 FQNEAQ (reference sequence). The CDR3 loop reads CASTRDRVGNSPLHF. As DNA, the CDR3 is TGTGCCAGCACCAGAGACAGGGTAGGAAATTCACCCCTCCACTTT.

The CDR3 here is CASSPDRNTGELFF. The CDR3 bases are TGTGCCAGCAGCCCCGACAGGAACACCGGGGAGCTGTTTTTT. This chain joins TRBV11-2 and TRBJ2-2, with a tentative D call TRBD1 (5 bases). The V and J ends lost 5 bases and 1 base respectively, with 8 bases between them. This CDR3 comprises 14 residues. The V gene's germline CDR1 is SGHAT and CDR2 FQNNGV.

The chain joins TRBV7-7 to TRBJ1-4, with TRBD1 identical over 12 bases. The V and J ends lost 0 bases and 0 bases, in that order; junction bases with no gene match: 8. This CDR3 comprises 20 residues. Germline CDR1 is SSHAT and CDR2 is FNYEAQ (reference sequence). The CDR3 coding sequence is TGTGCCAGCAGCTTAGCGGGACAGGGGGCCGCCCTTGCAACTAATGAAAAACTGTTTTTT. It translates to CASSLAGQGAALATNEKLFF.

This clone was found a few times. V usage is TRBV6-4 and J usage is TRBJ1-1; D is possibly TRBD1 (5 bases). Trimming pared 7 bases from V and 4 bases from J, leaving 22 bases between. Per germline, CDR1 MRHNA and CDR2 SNTAGT. The CDR3 length is 16 residues. The CDR3 nucleotides read TGTGCCAGCACCCCCGGGCAGGGCCAAGGGGCCACTGAAGCTTTCTTT. It translates to CASTPGQGQGATEAFF.

The chain recombines TRBV2 with TRBJ2-1; TRBD2 matches 8 bases. This CDR3 spans 14 amino acids. Germline V gives CDR1 SNHLY, CDR2 FYNNEI. V lost 9 bases, J lost 2 bases, and 6 bases stayed unmatched. The CDR3, as DNA: TGTGCCAGAGAGATAGCGGGAACCTACAATGAGCAGTTCTTC. Its protein is CAREIAGTYNEQFF.

The chain links TRBV6-6 to TRBJ1-5, with TRBD1 identical over 7 bases. V lost 0 bases, J lost 3 bases, and 2 bases stayed unmatched. Germline CDR1 reads MNHNY; CDR2 reads SVGAGI (reference sequence). This CDR3 has 15 amino acids. CDR3 DNA sequence: TGTGCCAGCAGTTACTCAGGACAGGTCAATCAGCCCCAGCATTTT. This encodes CASSYSGQVNQPQHF.

The chain is built from TRBV19 and TRBJ2-7; D uncertain. CDR3 length: 15 residues. Germline V gene sequence: CDR1 LNHDA, CDR2 SQIVND (reference sequence). Trimming shortened V by 4 bases and J by 0 bases, and 13 bases separated the two germline ends. The CDR3 region is CASSNGPSISYEQYF. The CDR3 DNA is TGTGCCAGTAGTAATGGGCCATCTATCTCCTACGAGCAGTACTTC.

The chain employs TRBV23-1 and TRBJ1-2; 8 bases agree with TRBD1. TRBV23-1 counts as an open reading frame of uncertain function. The ends lost 3 bases at V and 12 bases at J; junction bases unmatched: 18. The length of the CDR3 is 16 residues. The CDR3 DNA is TGCGCCAGCAGTCACCCTGGACAGGGCGCCCCGGGGATCCACACCTTC. Its translation is CASSHPGQGAPGIHTF.

The CDR3 DNA follows: TGTGCCAGCAGTGAATTGGGCAGTCAAACCATTTACAATGAGCAGTTCTTC. Residues: CASSELGSQTIYNEQFF. The J gene is TRBJ2-1, the V gene TRBV2; D gene unclear. CDR3 length equals 17 residues. Per germline, CDR1 SNHLY and CDR2 FYNNEI. Trimming stripped 2 bases from V and 4 bases from J, with 18 bases between.

As regards this clone: At one end, the junction sequence differs from germline, possibly due to a read error. The gene calls are TRBV19 and TRBJ1-6; unclear D gene. Germline V gene lookup returns CDR1 LNHDA and CDR2 SQIVND (reference sequence). The CDR3 extends over 17 amino acids. CDR3 sequence reads: CASSLDSYISYNSPLHF. In nucleotides, the CDR3 is TGTGCCAGTAGTTTAGACTCTTATATCTCCTATAATTCACCCCTCCACTTT. Full variable domain (rest looked up from reference TRBV19 and TRBJ1-6): DGGITQSPKYLFRKEGQNVTLSCEQNLNHDAMYWYRQDPGQGLRLIYYSQIVNDFQKGDIAEGYSVSREKKESFPLTVTSAQKNPTAFYLCASSLDSYISYNSPLHFGNGTRLTVT.

In DNA form, the CDR3 reads TGTGCCAGCAGCGTGGAGGGGGGGCCGAGGGAGACCCAGTACTTC. Its translation: CASSVEGGPRETQYF. V usage is TRBV9 and J usage is TRBJ2-5; possible D gene TRBD2, 7 bases. CDR1 is SGDLS and CDR2 is YYNGEE in the germline V gene. V gave up 2 bases and J gave up 5 bases, with 16 bases separating them. The CDR3 has 15 residues.

The chain employs TRBV21-1 and TRBJ1-1. TRBV21-1 is flagged as a pseudogene. CDR3 length: 15 residues. The CDR3: CASSKAWGGYTEAFF. DNA of the CDR3: TGTGCCAGCAGCAAAGCGTGGGGGGGTTACACTGAAGCTTTCTTT.

In DNA form, the CDR3 reads TGCGCCAGCAGCACGGGACAGAGCACAACTAATGAAAAACTGTTTTTT. Protein sequence: CASSTGQSTTNEKLFF. The V call is TRBV5-1, the J call TRBJ1-4; 7 bases match TRBD1. This CDR3 has 16 residues. With V trimmed by 4 bases and J by 0 bases, 6 bases remained unmatched. Germline CDR1 is SGHRS and CDR2 is YFSETQ. Full variable domain (rest looked up from reference TRBV5-1 and TRBJ1-4): KAGVTQTPRYLIKTRGQQVTLSCSPISGHRSVSWYQQTPGQGLQFLFEYFSETQRNKGNFPGRFSGRQFSNSRSEMNVSTLELGDSALYLCASSTGQSTTNEKLFFGSGTQLSVL.

The V gene is TRBV11-2, the J gene TRBJ1-1; the D is unclear. The CDR3 is 14 amino acids. In germline, CDR1 is SGHAT, CDR2 FQNNGV. V lost 2 bases to trimming and J lost 1 base, with 8 bases between them. CDR3 nucleotide sequence: TGTGCCAGCAGCTTACGAGACACGAACACTGAAGCTTTCTTT. Protein product: CASSLRDTNTEAFF.